The present TCR beta chain was sequenced within a study of breast tumors, draining lymph nodes, adjacent tissues. Study-wide results and caveats: The lymph node origin of tumor T cells was framed as consistent with a hypothesis, not demonstrated.

This clonotype was counted ten times or more. Antigen specificity is unknown. Germline V gene data show CDR1 as DFQATT and CDR2 as SNEGSKA (reference sequence). V lost 5 bases, J lost 10 bases, and 12 bases stayed unmatched. The CDR3 is 15 amino acids. From the multiplex PCR reads, TCRdb called clonotypes with MiXCR, one entry per CDR3 protein. Among some 83,000 distinct CDR3 sequences listed, under 25% were seen once. Samples came from axillary lymph nodes draining the breast cancer. The rearrangement uses TRBV20-1 and TRBJ1-6; 9 nucleotides align to TRBD1. This receptor was taken from a female donor with breast cancer. Some clones in this sample may be carry-over from other donors' samples. Sequenced material: axillary lymph node tissue. The CDR3 DNA follows: TGCAGTGCTGAAAACCCGGGACAGGGAGGGTCACCCCTCCACTTT. Encoded protein: CSAENPGQGGSPLHF.